This TCR beta chain appears in the sequencing data of a study of T cells in women clearing cervical HPV infection. Looked up from germline, CDR1 is LNHDA and CDR2 is SQIVND (reference sequence). This CDR3 region has 14 residues. Concerning this clone: Coverage ceases 3 residues before the CDR3 finishes, and the germline J gene fills in the end.

Measured with immunoSEQ multiplex PCR; TCRdb has only the in-frame clones, and not every one. The sample shows approximately 35,000 clones, and approximately 3.7% sits with its ten largest clones. The chain is built from TRBV19 and TRBJ1-2; 10 nucleotides match TRBD1. This clonotype was sampled from a woman aged 18 to 75 with a cervical HPV16 infection that either progressed to CIN3+ or cleared (not recorded which). The source material was blood buffy coat. CDR3 bases read: TGTGCCAGTAGGGGGACAGGGGACGTTGGAGGC. Encoded protein: CASRGTGDVGG. In full, the CDR3 is CASRGTGDVGGYTF. Together with reference TRBV19 and TRBJ1-2, the CDR3 gives the full variable domain: DGGITQSPKYLFRKEGQNVTLSCEQNLNHDAMYWYRQDPGQGLRLIYYSQIVNDFQKGDIAEGYSVSREKKESFPLTVTSAQKNPTAFYLCASRGTGDVGGYTFGSGTRLTVV.